These 5 T cell receptor beta chains were sequenced from one sample in a study of cytomegalovirus exposure and HLA in healthy donors. PCR involved 60 Vbeta and 13 Jbeta primers. The table came from immunoSEQ multiplex PCR; TCRdb's copy has only in-frame clones and leaves some out. In the table there are fewer than 150,000 clones, around 80% of which are singletons. Sequenced: PBMCs. The origin of the receptors is a man aged 25 to 40 in good health and CMV-seronegative.

The chain carries TRBV30 and TRBJ2-7; D unclear. This CDR3 has 11 residues. V lost 2 bases to trimming and J lost 4 bases, with 6 bases between them. Germline CDR1 is GTSNPN and CDR2 is SVGIG (reference sequence). The CDR3 sequence is CAWSSQYEQYF. CDR3 sequence (DNA): TGTGCCTGGAGTTCCCAGTACGAGCAGTACTTC.

The chain employs TRBV7-2 and TRBJ2-3, with D perhaps TRBD2 (5 bases). The CDR3 has 15 amino acids. V lost 3 bases and J lost 6, with 16 bases in between. Germline V gene sequence: CDR1 SGHTA, CDR2 FQGNSA. The CDR3 DNA reads as TGTGCCAGCAGCTTGGCTAGAGGGCTGCGGGATACGCAGTATTTT. This sequence encodes CASSLARGLRDTQYF.

Written as DNA, the CDR3 is TGTGCCAGCAGTTTAACACGTCTCGCCGGACAGGGCGGCGGCTACACCTTC. Amino acid sequence: CASSLTRLAGQGGGYTF. This chain uses TRBV27 with TRBJ1-2; TRBD1 aligns across 8 bases. Germline V gene lookup returns CDR1 MNHEY and CDR2 SMNVEV (reference sequence). This CDR3 is 17 amino acids long. Trimming at V came to 2 bases and at J to 8 bases, leaving 16 bases not matched to a gene.

The chain joins TRBV18 to TRBJ1-1; D may be TRBD1 (5 bases). The germline gives CDR1 KGHSH, CDR2 LQKENI. Trimming shortened V by 6 bases and J by 0 bases, and 8 bases separated the two germline ends. The CDR3 totals 13 residues. CDR3 amino acids: CASSTDMNTEAFF. CDR3 coding DNA: TGTGCCAGCTCGACAGACATGAACACTGAAGCTTTCTTT.

CDR3 bases: TGTGCCACCAGCACGAAGGATCGGGGGGCCGGGGAGCTGTTTTTT. Residues: CATSTKDRGAGELFF. This chain links TRBV15 with TRBJ2-2, with 7 bases matching TRBD2. Germline V gene data show CDR1 as LNHNV and CDR2 as YYDKDF (reference sequence). This CDR3 region has 15 residues. V lost 4 bases, J lost 6 bases, and 8 bases stayed unmatched.